These T cell receptor beta chains were read from a single sample in a study of blood T cell repertoires in COVID-19. Method: immunoSEQ multiplex PCR; TCRdb's copy keeps in-frame clones and lacks some. The table includes around 150,000 clones, 70% to 80% detected once. Specimen: peripheral blood. The receptors here all came from a man aged 55 to 69 who had recovered from COVID-19. The conserved cysteine and the conserved F or W are not part of the CDR3 here. Each record gives: V gene, clone size, J gene, CDR3 protein. Only some rows state a clone size, as once, few, many or a class for expanded clones.

TRBV19	.	TRBJ2-1	ASSIAPNEQF
TRBV27	few	TRBJ2-7	ASSFNGGADEQY
TRBV6-2/TRBV6-3	many	TRBJ2-5	ASSLKGETQY
TRBV12-5	once	TRBJ2-2	ASGLGGVNTGELF
TRBV9	.	TRBJ2-1	ASSVETGYNEQF
TRBV14	.	TRBJ1-1	ASRRTGGAEAF
TRBV7-9	.	TRBJ2-2	ASSIEQGHGELF
TRBV3-1/TRBV3-2	.	TRBJ1-3	ASSQVGTAGNTIY
TRBV27	.	TRBJ1-2	ASSLSGQAFYGYT
TRBV3-1/TRBV3-2	.	TRBJ1-3	ASSQDPGGNTIY
TRBV28	once	TRBJ2-7	ASRPTGRGASEQY
TRBV6-6	.	TRBJ1-5	ASVRDSGPNQPQH
TRBV12-3/TRBV12-4	.	TRBJ2-7	ASSLGQNYEQY
TRBV6-5	.	TRBJ2-2	ASSLHPLTGELF
TRBV19	.	TRBJ1-4	ASTFGGANEKLF
TRBV29-1	.	TRBJ1-1	SAGGKGVLRTEAF
TRBV13	many	TRBJ1-2	ASRWTGSYGYT
TRBV7-9	.	TRBJ2-3	ASSSPGTLTDTQY
TRBV28	.	TRBJ1-6	ASRPDWGPSPLH
TRBV2	.	TRBJ1-3	ASSRDSISGNTIY
TRBV30	.	TRBJ2-4	AWSLGTSGRGNIQY
TRBV6-6	few	TRBJ1-5	ASTIGGGESYQPQH
TRBV4-2	.	TRBJ2-2	ASSRGASGGPNTGELF
TRBV4-1	few	TRBJ2-2	ASSQDGGGAARPFTGELF
TRBV28	.	TRBJ1-5	ASSFPRGSQPQH
TRBV19	.	TRBJ1-1	ASSLTGRPLNTEAF
TRBV28	.	TRBJ2-7	ASSRPGGEQY
TRBV10-3	.	TRBJ1-2	AISSGGISPNYGYT
TRBV19	few	TRBJ2-4	ASKEGSGNIQY
TRBV14	.	TRBJ2-7	ASSLLAGGPEY
TRBV30	few	TRBJ1-4	AWSFGTASNEKLF
TRBV5-6	.	TRBJ2-7	ASSTGTGISYEQY
TRBV7-2	.	TRBJ1-6	ASSSGTLHNSPLH
TRBV5-1	.	TRBJ1-1	ASRVTGNTEAF
TRBV6-2/TRBV6-3	.	TRBJ2-5	ASSYPGLAGAAPN
TRBV5-6	.	TRBJ2-1	ASSLDSGEVYNEQF
TRBV6-1	.	TRBJ1-1	ASSEAGGEAF
TRBV28	.	TRBJ2-7	ASRGTGGSHEQY
TRBV4-2	.	TRBJ1-4	ASSQGTAVNEKLF
TRBV3-1/TRBV3-2	.	TRBJ2-1	ASSPTGVSYNEQF
TRBV7-9	.	TRBJ2-2	ASSLAVGLEAGELF
TRBV7-2	.	TRBJ1-3	ASSAGRAGNTIY
TRBV19	.	TRBJ2-2	ASRVPSGRPGTGELF
TRBV19	.	TRBJ1-1	ASSTSPGQPFFVAF
TRBV4-3	.	TRBJ2-3	ASSQVGAGESTDTQY
TRBV4-2	many	TRBJ1-5	ASSQDPTGNQPQH
TRBV2	.	TRBJ2-6	ASTSGYSGANVLT
TRBV19	.	TRBJ2-3	ASSIRVAGNTDTQY
TRBV28	.	TRBJ2-7	ASSLRQGGYEQY
TRBV5-1	.	TRBJ1-4	ASSSQGEKLF
TRBV5-4	.	TRBJ2-1	ASSPPGLAGQGSYNEQF
TRBV13	once	TRBJ1-3	ASSTGGSFGNTIY
TRBV4-1	.	TRBJ1-2	ASSHHPGQPSNYGYT
TRBV27	.	TRBJ2-4	ASSPGVGRLGNIQY
TRBV5-1	many	TRBJ2-1	ASSSATGQGVGNEQF
TRBV6-6	once	TRBJ1-4	ASSFSGNDEKLF
TRBV5-1	once	TRBJ2-7	ASSLAGGIEQY
TRBV20-1	.	TRBJ1-6	SASYGQGYNSPLH
TRBV7-2	.	TRBJ2-2	ASSLEVGTSTGELF
TRBV18	.	TRBJ2-7	ASSLTGDTYEQY